This T cell receptor beta chain came from a study of blood T cells in healthy people across ages. A second roughly 6 to 11 cycle PCR used barcoded and J-beta primers. TCRdb redid the calling of the 5' RACE reads with MiXCR, one entry per CDR3 protein. The sample carries hundreds of thousands of distinct CDR3 sequences, 58% recorded once. Healthy Caucasian individuals from Russia aged about 6 to 95 served as donors. Investigators took roughly 9.5 milliliters of peripheral blood from every donor. Isolated per sample were at least 7 million PBMCs. The sample taken for sequencing was blood. This clonotype originated in a man aged 25 to 40 in good health.

The CDR3 DNA follows: TGTGCCATCAGTGAATCCCGGGACAGTAACCGACGGGGTCAGCCCCAGCATTTT. Encoded protein: CAISESRDSNRRGQPQHF. V is TRBV10-3 and J is TRBJ1-5; 7 nucleotides agree with TRBD1. This CDR3 has 18 amino acids. Germline CDR1 and CDR2: ENHRY and SYGVKD. Trimming at V came to 3 bases and at J to 6 bases, leaving 17 bases not matched to a gene.